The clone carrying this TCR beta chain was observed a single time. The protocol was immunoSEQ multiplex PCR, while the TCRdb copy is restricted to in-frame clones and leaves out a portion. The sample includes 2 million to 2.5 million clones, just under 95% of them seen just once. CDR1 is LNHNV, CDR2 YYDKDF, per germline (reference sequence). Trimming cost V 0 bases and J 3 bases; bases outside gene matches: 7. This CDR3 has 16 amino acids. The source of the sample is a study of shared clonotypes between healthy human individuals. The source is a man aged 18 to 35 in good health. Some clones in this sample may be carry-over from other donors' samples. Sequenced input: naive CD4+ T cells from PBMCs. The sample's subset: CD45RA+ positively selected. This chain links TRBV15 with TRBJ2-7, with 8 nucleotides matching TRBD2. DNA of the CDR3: TGTGCCACCAGCAGAGATCCACTAGCGGACCTCTACGAGCAGTACTTC. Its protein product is CATSRDPLADLYEQYF.